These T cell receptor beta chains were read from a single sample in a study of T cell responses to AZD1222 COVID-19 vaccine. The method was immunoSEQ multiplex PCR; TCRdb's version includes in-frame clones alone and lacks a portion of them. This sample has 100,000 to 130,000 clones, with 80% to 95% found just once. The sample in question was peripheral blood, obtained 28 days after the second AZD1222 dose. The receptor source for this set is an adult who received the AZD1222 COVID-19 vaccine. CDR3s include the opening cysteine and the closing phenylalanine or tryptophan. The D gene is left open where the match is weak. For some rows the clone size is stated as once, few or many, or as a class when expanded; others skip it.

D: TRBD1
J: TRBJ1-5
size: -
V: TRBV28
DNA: TGTGCCAGCAGTTTGAGCGGACAGGTTTTCCCCCCCCAGCATTTT
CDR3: CASSLSGQVFPPQHF

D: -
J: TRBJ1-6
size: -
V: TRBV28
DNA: TGTGCCAGCCATGATAGGGGATCGGGCTCCTATAATTCACCCCTCCACTTT
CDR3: CASHDRGSGSYNSPLHF

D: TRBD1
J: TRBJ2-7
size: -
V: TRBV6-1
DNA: TGTGCCAGCAGTGAAACATGGGACAGGGGTCACGAGCAGTACTTC
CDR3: CASSETWDRGHEQYF

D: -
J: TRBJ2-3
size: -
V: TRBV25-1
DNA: TGTGCCAGCAGTGTCCTTGGGACAGATACGCAGTATTTT
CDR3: CASSVLGTDTQYF

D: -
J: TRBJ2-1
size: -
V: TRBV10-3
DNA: TGTGCCATCAGTGAAGTGCGGCGGCGCGGGCAGCTTTCCTACAATGAGCAGTTCTTC
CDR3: CAISEVRRRGQLSYNEQFF

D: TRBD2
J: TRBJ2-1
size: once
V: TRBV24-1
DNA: TGTGCCACCAGTGATTCATCACTAGCGGGAGTAGAGCAGTTCTTC
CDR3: CATSDSSLAGVEQFF

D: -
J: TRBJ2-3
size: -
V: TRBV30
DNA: TGTGCCTGCTTGGGCACAGATACGCAGTATTTT
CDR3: CACLGTDTQYF

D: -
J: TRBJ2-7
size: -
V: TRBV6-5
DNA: TGTGCCAGTGCCAGGGACGGTGTTGGGTACGAGCAGTACTTC
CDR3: CASARDGVGYEQYF

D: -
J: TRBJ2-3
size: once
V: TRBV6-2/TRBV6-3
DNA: TGTGCCAGCAGTTACTCAGGGGGCACAGATACGCAGTATTTT
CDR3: CASSYSGGTDTQYF

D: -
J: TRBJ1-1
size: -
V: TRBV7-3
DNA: TGTGCCAGCAGCCCAACGGCGGGGGTCTTAGATGAAGCTTTCTTT
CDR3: CASSPTAGVLDEAFF

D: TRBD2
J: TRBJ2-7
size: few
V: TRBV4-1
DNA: TGCGCCAGCAGCCAAGCCGTGAGGCGGGAGGGCCGATACGAGCAGTACTTC
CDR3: CASSQAVRREGRYEQYF

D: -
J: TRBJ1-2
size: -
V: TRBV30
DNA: TGTGCCTGGGGACACCTCACTGGCTACACCTTC
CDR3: CAWGHLTGYTF

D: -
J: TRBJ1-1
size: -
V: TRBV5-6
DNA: TGTGCCAGCAGCGCCGGGACACCCCTAAAAAACACTGAAGCTTTCTTT
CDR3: CASSAGTPLKNTEAFF

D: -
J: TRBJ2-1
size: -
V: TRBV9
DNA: TGTGCCAGCAGCACCCCAGGGTATGAGCAGTTCTTC
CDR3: CASSTPGYEQFF

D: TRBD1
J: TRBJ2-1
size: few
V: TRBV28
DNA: TGTGCCAGCAGATTCCCTGGGACAGGGGTGAATGAGCAGTTCTTC
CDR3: CASRFPGTGVNEQFF

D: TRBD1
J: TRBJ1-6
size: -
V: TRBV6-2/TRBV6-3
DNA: TGTGCCAGCAGTTACTCGAGGGGGCGCAGTAATTCACCCCTCCACTTT
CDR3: CASSYSRGRSNSPLHF

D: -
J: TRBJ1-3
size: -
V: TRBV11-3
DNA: TGTGCCAGCAGCCAACGTGTTGGAAACACCATATATTTT
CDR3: CASSQRVGNTIYF

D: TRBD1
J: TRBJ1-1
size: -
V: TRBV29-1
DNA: TGCAGCGCGGACAGGGGAAACACTGAAGCTTTCTTT
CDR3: CSADRGNTEAFF

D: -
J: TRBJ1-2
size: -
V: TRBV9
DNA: TGTGCCAGCAGCGCCATCTTGGGCGGCTACACCTTC
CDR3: CASSAILGGYTF

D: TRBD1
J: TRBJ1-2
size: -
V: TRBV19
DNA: TGTGCCAGTACCCCTACAGGGGAAGTCTATGGCTACACCTTC
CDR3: CASTPTGEVYGYTF

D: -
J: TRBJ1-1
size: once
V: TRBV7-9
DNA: TGTGCCAGCAGCTACACAGGGTCGGGGACTGAAGCTTTCTTT
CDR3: CASSYTGSGTEAFF

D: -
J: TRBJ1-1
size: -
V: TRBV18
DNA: TGTGCCAGCTCACCACAGGGGGTCACTGAAGCTTTCTTT
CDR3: CASSPQGVTEAFF

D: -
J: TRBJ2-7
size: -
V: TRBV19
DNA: TGTGCCAGTAGCCTCGGAATCGGCTCCTACGAGCAGTACTTC
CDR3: CASSLGIGSYEQYF

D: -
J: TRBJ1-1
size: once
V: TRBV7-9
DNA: TGTGCCAGCAGCCACACCAGGGGCTTTGACACTGAAGCTTTCTTT
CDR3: CASSHTRGFDTEAFF

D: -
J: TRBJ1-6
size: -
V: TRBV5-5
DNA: TGTGCCAGCAGCTACCGATTGACCCACAGGGAATCACCCCTCCACTTT
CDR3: CASSYRLTHRESPLHF

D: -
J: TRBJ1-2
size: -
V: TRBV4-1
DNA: TGCGCCAGCAGCCAAGAAAGGCGACCTACCTGGGGCTACACCTTC
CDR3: CASSQERRPTWGYTF

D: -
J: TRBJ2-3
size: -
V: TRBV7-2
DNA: TGTGCCAGCAGACCAGGGGGGACCACCCGAGAGGATACGCAGTATTTT
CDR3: CASRPGGTTREDTQYF

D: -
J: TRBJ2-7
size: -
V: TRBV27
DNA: TGTGCCAGCAGTTTATCAGGGTCCTACGAGCAGTACTTC
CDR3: CASSLSGSYEQYF

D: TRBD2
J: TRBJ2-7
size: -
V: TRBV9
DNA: TGTGCCAGCAGCGCCGAACCCCTTCCTCCTTTCCCCCCAGCGGGAGATTACGAGCAGTACTTC
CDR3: CASSAEPLPPFPPAGDYEQYF

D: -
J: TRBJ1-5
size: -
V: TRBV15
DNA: TGTGCCACCAGCCCAGACAGGTCAAATCAGCCCCAGCATTTT
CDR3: CATSPDRSNQPQHF

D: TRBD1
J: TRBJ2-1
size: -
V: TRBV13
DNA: TGTGCCAGCAGACGAACCGGGACAGACTACAATGAGCAGTTCTTC
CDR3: CASRRTGTDYNEQFF

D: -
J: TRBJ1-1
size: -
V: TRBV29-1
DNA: TGCAGCGTTGAAGATGAGGTCACTGAAGCTTTCTTT
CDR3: CSVEDEVTEAFF

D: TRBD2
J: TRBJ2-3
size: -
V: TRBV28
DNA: TGTGCCAGCAGTTTCCTAGCGGAAATCACAGATACGCAGTATTTT
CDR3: CASSFLAEITDTQYF

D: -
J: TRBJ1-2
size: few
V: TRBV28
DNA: TGTGCCAGCAGTTTCGGACAATCGTATGGCTACACCTTC
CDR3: CASSFGQSYGYTF

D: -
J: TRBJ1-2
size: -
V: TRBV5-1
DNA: TGCGCCAGCAGCTTAAAGAAGTCAGAAAGATACTTTGATGGCTACACCTTC
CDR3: CASSLKKSERYFDGYTF

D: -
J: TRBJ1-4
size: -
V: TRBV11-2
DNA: TGTGCCAGCAGCTCCAAAGGGGGGCGTGAAAAACTGTTTTTT
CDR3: CASSSKGGREKLFF

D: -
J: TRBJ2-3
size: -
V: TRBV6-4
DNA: TGTGCCAGCAGTGAAGGGGAGGAGAAAGATACGCAGTATTTT
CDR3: CASSEGEEKDTQYF

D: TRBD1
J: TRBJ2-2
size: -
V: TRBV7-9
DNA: TGTGCCAGCAGCTTGGGGACAGGGTTAGCCGGGGAGCTGTTTTTT
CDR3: CASSLGTGLAGELFF

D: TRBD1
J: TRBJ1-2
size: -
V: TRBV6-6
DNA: TGTGCCAGCAGTTCGACAGGGAAGGGCTACACCTTC
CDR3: CASSSTGKGYTF

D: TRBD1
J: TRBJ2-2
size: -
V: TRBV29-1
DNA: TGCAGCGTTATAGACAGGGCCGGGGAGCTGTTTTTT
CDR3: CSVIDRAGELFF

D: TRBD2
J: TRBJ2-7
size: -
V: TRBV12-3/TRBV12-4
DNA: TGTGCCAGCTCCAGCGGGAGGGGGGAGCAGTACTTC
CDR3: CASSSGRGEQYF

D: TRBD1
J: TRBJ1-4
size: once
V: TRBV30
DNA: TGTGCCTGGGGAAATCACCGAGGGGGCTCTAATGAAAAACTGTTTTTT
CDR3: CAWGNHRGGSNEKLFF

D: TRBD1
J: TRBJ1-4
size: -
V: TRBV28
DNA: TGTGCCAGCAGTAACCAACAGGGGAGAAATGAAAAACTGTTTTTT
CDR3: CASSNQQGRNEKLFF

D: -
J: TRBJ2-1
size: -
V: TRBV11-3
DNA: TGTGCCAGCAGCTTGTCCCGGGGGCCCTACAATGAGCAGTTCTTC
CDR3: CASSLSRGPYNEQFF

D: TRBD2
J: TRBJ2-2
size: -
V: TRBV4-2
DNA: TGTGCCAGCAGCCAATTGCTAGCGGGAGGGCCCGATGTGGGGGAGCTGTTTTTT
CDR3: CASSQLLAGGPDVGELFF

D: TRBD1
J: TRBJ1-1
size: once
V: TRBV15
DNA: TGTGCCACCAGCAGAGGCAGGGGGCTATGGACTGAAGCTTTCTTT
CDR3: CATSRGRGLWTEAFF

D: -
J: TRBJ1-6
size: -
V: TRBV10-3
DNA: TGTGCCATCCGCAGGGGTTATAATTCACCCCTCCACTTT
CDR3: CAIRRGYNSPLHF

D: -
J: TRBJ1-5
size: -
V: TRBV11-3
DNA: TGTGCCAGCAGCTTCCCCAATCAGCCCCAGCATTTT
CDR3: CASSFPNQPQHF

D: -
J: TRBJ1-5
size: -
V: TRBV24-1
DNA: TGTGCCACCGGTCAGGGGCGCAATCAGCCCCAGCATTTT
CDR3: CATGQGRNQPQHF